A single TCR beta chain is shown here with its context. These data belong to a study of long-term antiretroviral therapy in people with HIV. On the study more broadly: Of all samples, the earliest predate the 2015 immediate-ART recommendation by about a decade.

V dropped 3 bases and J dropped 6 bases, with 15 bases sitting between them. The CDR3 contains 14 residues. Looked up from germline, CDR1 is LNHDA and CDR2 is SQIVND (reference sequence). Survey-level immunoSEQ v3.0 assays were run. Profiling relied on immunoSEQ multiplex PCR, and the TCRdb table lists in-frame clones only, not all of them. Among fewer than 25,000 clones listed, approximately 80% were seen once. The material was unsorted PBMCs, obtained at the start of antiretroviral therapy, before treatment. The chain carries TRBV19 and TRBJ2-7; no clear D gene. The TCR comes from a woman between 18 and 29 years old with HIV. CDR3 residues: CASSIWLGSGEQYF. As DNA, the CDR3 is TGTGCCAGTAGTATTTGGCTAGGATCGGGCGAGCAGTACTTC.